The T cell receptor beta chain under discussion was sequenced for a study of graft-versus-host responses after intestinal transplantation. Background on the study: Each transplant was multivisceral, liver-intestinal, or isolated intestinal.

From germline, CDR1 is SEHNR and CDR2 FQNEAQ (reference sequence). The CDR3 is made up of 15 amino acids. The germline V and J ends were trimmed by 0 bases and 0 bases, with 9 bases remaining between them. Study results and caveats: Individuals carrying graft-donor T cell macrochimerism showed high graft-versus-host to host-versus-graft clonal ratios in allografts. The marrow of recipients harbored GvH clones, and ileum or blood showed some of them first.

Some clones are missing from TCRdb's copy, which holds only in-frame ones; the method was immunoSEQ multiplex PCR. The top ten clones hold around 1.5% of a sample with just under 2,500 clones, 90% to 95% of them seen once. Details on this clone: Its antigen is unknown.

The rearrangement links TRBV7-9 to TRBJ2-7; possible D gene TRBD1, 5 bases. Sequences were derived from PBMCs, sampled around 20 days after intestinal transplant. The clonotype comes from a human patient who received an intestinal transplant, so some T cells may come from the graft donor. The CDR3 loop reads CASSLAIDSSYEQYV. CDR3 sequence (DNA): TGTGCCAGCAGCTTAGCGATTGACAGCTCCTACGAGCAGTACGTC.